This paragraph reports one T cell receptor beta chain. This clone was recorded only once. What this receptor recognizes is not known. Base qualities are not at hand, and no much larger clone is one base apart. From the cysteine up to the phenylalanine, the CDR3 has a length of 13 residues. Of the read, only the CDR3 DNA is kept; its 39 bases are in frame from base 1. The V and J ends are trimmed by 4 bases and 6 bases, leaving 10 bases between them. In the germline V gene (reference sequence), CDR1 corresponds to LGHDT and CDR2 to YNNKEL. These data are taken from a study of blood T cell repertoires in COVID-19 (dated by TCRdb to the early 2020s). A note on the overall study: Samples from collaborators originated in the United States, Italy and Spain and spanned both the acute and convalescent phases of COVID-19. The material from the prospective study consisted of cDNA or gDNA derived from T cells, B-cell-depleted T cells, or PBMCs. Samples were obtained from the ongoing ImmuneRACE study (first 160 participants) and from about 1,300 subjects provided by 6 global collaborators. Subjects who had been exposed to COVID-19, were actively infected with it, or had recovered from it provided the deeply sampled blood TCRbeta repertoires that made up the dataset. A freely available public database, intended as a resource for researchers studying the immune response to SARS-CoV-2, is where the repertoires were released. The sample metadata nearly always contained a de-identified subject ID, COVID-19 status, age in years and sex. Where available, HLA class I and class II types were taken from metadata supplied by the sample provider and were not determined by assay-based typing.

Broad study findings and their caveats: The quantity of clinical and demographic metadata differed by source and by participant and was supplied without curation.

TCRbeta CDR3 regions were amplified from genomic DNA by means of the immunoSEQ Assay, a bias-controlled multiplex PCR. Per the authors' processing: Within the assay, amplification of reference gene primers was used to estimate how many nucleated cells each sample contained. To quantify the absolute abundance of each unique TCRbeta CDR3 rearrangement, sequence reads were collapsed and filtered. For each sample, productive Simpson clonality was calculated by taking the square root of Simpson's diversity index across productive rearrangements. TCRdb limited this immuneACCESS table to in-frame rearrangements with V and J called. A share of clones is missing; checked studies link under half to unresolved V genes, and the rest is unexplained. The DNA gave D and trimming, while V, J and clone size come from that table. The sample table holds about 64,000 clones, of which around 83% were seen once. Approximately 5.6% of the sample comes from the top ten.

Whole blood was collected in K2EDTA tubes by collaborating institutions according to the institutions' own protocols. For TCRbeta analysis, collaborators shipped samples in one of three forms: frozen whole blood, isolated PBMCs, or DNA extracted from either of those sample types. This receptor was taken from a woman in her fifties or sixties with acute or convalescent COVID-19. The sequenced material came from peripheral blood. This chain is built from TRBV3-1 (or the pseudogene TRBV3-2) and TRBJ2-1; the D gene cannot be resolved reliably. The bases read TGTGCCAGCAGCCGCATGATAGTCAATGAGCAGTTCTTC. It translates as CASSRMIVNEQFF.